This is a list of T cell receptor beta chains from one sample in a study of chemoradiotherapy in HPV16-positive cancers. Data came from immunoSEQ multiplex PCR; TCRdb stores just in-frame clones and leaves some out. The data show 2,500 to 3,500 clones, 70% to 80% seen once. This sample was gathered from a patient who underwent chemoradiotherapy. The receptor source for this set is a human donor with HPV-associated anogenital cancer. Each CDR3 is given with its conserved first and last residue. The order of the fields is V gene, D gene, clone size, J gene, CDR3 protein, CDR3 DNA. D genes are given only for firm matches. Expanded clones get a size class; other rows say once, few or many, or leave the size out.

V: TRBV28
D: TRBD1
size: large
J: TRBJ1-4
CDR3: CASSFEQGANEKLFF
DNA: TGTGCCAGCAGTTTCGAACAGGGGGCGAATGAAAAACTGTTTTTT

V: TRBV2
D: .
size: .
J: TRBJ1-5
CDR3: CASARAGGRGNQPQHF
DNA: TGTGCCAGCGCGAGGGCTGGCGGCAGGGGCAATCAGCCCCAGCATTTT

V: TRBV2
D: .
size: .
J: TRBJ1-5
CDR3: CASSEALLRWRNNQPQHF
DNA: TGTGCCAGCAGTGAAGCGCTTCTGAGGTGGCGAAACAATCAGCCCCAGCATTTT

V: TRBV4-3
D: .
size: few
J: TRBJ2-5
CDR3: CASSQGLAGQQETQYF
DNA: TGCGCCAGCAGCCAAGGGCTAGCAGGACAACAAGAGACCCAGTACTTC

V: TRBV6-5
D: TRBD1
size: .
J: TRBJ1-5
CDR3: CASSYSGTGIQPQHF
DNA: TGTGCCAGCAGTTACTCCGGGACAGGGATTCAGCCCCAGCATTTT

V: TRBV11-2
D: .
size: .
J: TRBJ2-7
CDR3: CASSLEQGNYEQYF
DNA: TGTGCCAGCAGCTTAGAGCAGGGGAACTACGAGCAGTACTTC

V: TRBV7-2
D: .
size: once
J: TRBJ2-1
CDR3: CASSSSNYNEQFF
DNA: TGTGCCAGCAGCTCATCCAACTACAATGAGCAGTTCTTC

V: TRBV7-2
D: TRBD1
size: .
J: TRBJ2-1
CDR3: CASSLGLGRGLGEQFF
DNA: TGTGCCAGCAGCTTAGGGCTAGGCAGGGGGCTTGGTGAGCAGTTCTTC

V: TRBV10-3
D: .
size: .
J: TRBJ1-1
CDR3: CAISRGENTEAFF
DNA: TGTGCCATCTCCAGGGGAGAGAACACTGAAGCTTTCTTT

V: TRBV18
D: TRBD2
size: .
J: TRBJ2-5
CDR3: CASSPPGVAGRETQYF
DNA: TGTGCCAGCTCACCACCGGGTGTAGCGGGGCGGGAGACCCAGTACTTC

V: TRBV6-5
D: .
size: once
J: TRBJ2-7
CDR3: CASSLGPPILYEQYF
DNA: TGTGCCAGCAGCCTGGGTCCCCCAATTCTCTACGAGCAGTACTTC

V: TRBV29-1
D: TRBD1
size: .
J: TRBJ1-2
CDR3: CSVPGQGSIGYTF
DNA: TGCAGCGTTCCAGGACAGGGCTCCATTGGCTACACCTTC

V: TRBV7-3
D: .
size: .
J: TRBJ2-5
CDR3: CASSADSYPQETQYF
DNA: TGTGCCAGCAGCGCGGACAGCTATCCCCAAGAGACCCAGTACTTC

V: TRBV10-1
D: .
size: .
J: TRBJ2-1
CDR3: CASSESLGGPEFF
DNA: TGCGCCAGCAGTGAGTCGTTGGGGGGCCCGGAGTTCTTC

V: TRBV6-6
D: .
size: .
J: TRBJ2-5
CDR3: CASSYRETQYF
DNA: TGTGCCAGCAGTTACAGGGAGACCCAGTACTTC

V: TRBV5-1
D: .
size: .
J: TRBJ2-3
CDR3: CASSPEGGDTQYF
DNA: TGCGCCAGCAGCCCGGAGGGGGGAGATACGCAGTATTTT

V: TRBV10-1
D: .
size: few
J: TRBJ1-2
CDR3: CASSPGTAGGYTF
DNA: TGCGCCAGCTCCCCCGGGACCGCGGGGGGCTACACCTTC

V: TRBV27
D: TRBD2
size: few
J: TRBJ2-5
CDR3: CASSIGTSGGQETQYF
DNA: TGTGCCAGCAGTATCGGGACTAGCGGGGGGCAAGAGACCCAGTACTTC

V: TRBV7-2
D: .
size: .
J: TRBJ1-2
CDR3: CASSQHSGYTF
DNA: TGTGCCAGCAGTCAACACTCCGGCTACACCTTC

V: TRBV11-1
D: .
size: .
J: TRBJ2-3
CDR3: CASSLGATSVSSTDTQYF
DNA: TGTGCCAGCAGCTTAGGTGCGACTAGTGTGTCTAGCACAGATACGCAGTATTTT

V: TRBV11-1
D: TRBD1
size: .
J: TRBJ2-7
CDR3: CASSIDRGDYEQYF
DNA: TGTGCCAGCAGCATAGACAGGGGTGACTACGAGCAGTACTTC

V: TRBV2
D: TRBD2
size: .
J: TRBJ2-5
CDR3: CASTPPGGGNQETQYF
DNA: TGTGCCAGCACCCCACCGGGGGGGGGTAACCAAGAGACCCAGTACTTC

V: TRBV7-2
D: TRBD1
size: .
J: TRBJ1-3
CDR3: CASSSSGGVYGNTIYF
DNA: TGTGCCAGCAGCTCTTCAGGGGGCGTATATGGAAACACCATATATTTT

V: TRBV6-1
D: TRBD2
size: .
J: TRBJ2-3
CDR3: CASSEGAGVTDTQYF
DNA: TGTGCCAGCAGTGAAGGAGCGGGGGTGACAGATACGCAGTATTTT

V: TRBV29-1
D: .
size: .
J: TRBJ2-3
CDR3: CSAGPDTQYF
DNA: TGCAGCGCCGGACCGGATACGCAGTATTTT

V: TRBV15
D: TRBD2
size: once
J: TRBJ2-5
CDR3: CATSSSGGEETQYF
DNA: TGTGCCACCAGCAGTAGCGGGGGGGAGGAGACCCAGTACTTC

V: TRBV2
D: .
size: .
J: TRBJ2-3
CDR3: CASSTVSTDTQYF
DNA: TGTGCCAGCAGTACCGTCAGCACAGATACGCAGTATTTT

V: TRBV6-4
D: .
size: .
J: TRBJ1-1
CDR3: CASRAQGGGTEAFF
DNA: TGTGCCAGCAGAGCTCAAGGGGGGGGAACTGAAGCTTTCTTT

V: TRBV28
D: .
size: once
J: TRBJ1-1
CDR3: CASRPGGNTEAFF
DNA: TGTGCTAGCAGACCCGGGGGGAACACTGAAGCTTTCTTT

V: TRBV5-1
D: .
size: .
J: TRBJ1-1
CDR3: CASSLAGFGVMNTEAFF
DNA: TGCGCCAGCAGCTTGGCAGGGTTCGGGGTAATGAACACTGAAGCTTTCTTT

V: TRBV7-2
D: TRBD2
size: .
J: TRBJ2-3
CDR3: CASSLGLAGGADTQYF
DNA: TGTGCCAGCAGCCTCGGACTAGCGGGGGGAGCAGATACGCAGTATTTT

V: TRBV5-6
D: .
size: .
J: TRBJ1-2
CDR3: CASGTPTDYGYTF
DNA: TGTGCCAGCGGAACTCCGACAGATTATGGCTACACCTTC

V: TRBV7-9
D: .
size: few
J: TRBJ1-2
CDR3: CASSYSGPALYGYTF
DNA: TGTGCCAGCAGCTACTCGGGCCCAGCTCTCTATGGCTACACCTTC

V: TRBV7-9
D: .
size: .
J: TRBJ2-7
CDR3: CASSKEGFGRAEQYF
DNA: TGTGCCAGCAGCAAAGAAGGCTTCGGTCGGGCCGAGCAGTACTTC

V: TRBV27
D: .
size: .
J: TRBJ2-1
CDR3: CASSLFSPSSYNEQFF
DNA: TGTGCCAGCAGTTTATTTAGCCCAAGCTCCTACAATGAGCAGTTCTTC

V: TRBV11-2
D: TRBD1
size: .
J: TRBJ1-2
CDR3: CASSLTGARNYGYTF
DNA: TGTGCCAGCAGCCTCACAGGGGCTAGAAACTATGGCTACACCTTC

V: TRBV2
D: .
size: .
J: TRBJ1-2
CDR3: CASSPAGMAYGYTF
DNA: TGTGCCAGCAGTCCTGCAGGGATGGCCTATGGCTACACCTTC

V: TRBV2
D: .
size: few
J: TRBJ1-2
CDR3: CASSKGQDYGYTF
DNA: TGTGCCAGCAGTAAGGGTCAGGACTATGGCTACACCTTC

V: TRBV7-2
D: TRBD1
size: .
J: TRBJ2-5
CDR3: CASSSGTGGRETQYF
DNA: TGTGCCAGCAGCTCCGGGACAGGGGGGAGGGAGACCCAGTACTTC

V: TRBV6-5
D: .
size: .
J: TRBJ1-2
CDR3: CATGADYGYTF
DNA: TGTGCCACAGGGGCAGACTATGGCTACACCTTC

V: TRBV2
D: TRBD1
size: .
J: TRBJ1-2
CDR3: CASSLNGQAGYGYTF
DNA: TGTGCCAGCAGTCTAAACGGACAGGCGGGGTATGGCTACACCTTC

V: TRBV29-1
D: .
size: .
J: TRBJ2-2
CDR3: CSVLTETGELFF
DNA: TGCAGCGTCCTTACGGAGACCGGGGAGCTGTTTTTT

V: TRBV19
D: .
size: .
J: TRBJ1-1
CDR3: CASKWEHMNTEAFF
DNA: TGTGCCAGTAAATGGGAACACATGAACACTGAAGCTTTCTTT

V: TRBV27
D: .
size: .
J: TRBJ2-7
CDR3: CASSGGRAGREQYF
DNA: TGTGCCAGCAGTGGGGGGCGAGCGGGGAGGGAGCAGTACTTC

V: TRBV5-6
D: TRBD1
size: .
J: TRBJ1-5
CDR3: CASSWGGQGLNQPQHF
DNA: TGTGCCAGCAGCTGGGGGGGACAGGGGCTTAATCAGCCCCAGCATTTT

V: TRBV11-2
D: TRBD1
size: few
J: TRBJ1-2
CDR3: CASSPGQGAGGYTF
DNA: TGTGCCAGCAGCCCAGGACAGGGGGCGGGTGGCTACACCTTC

V: TRBV12-5
D: .
size: .
J: TRBJ2-1
CDR3: CASGLVRNGGFNEQFF
DNA: TGTGCTAGTGGTTTGGTACGGAACGGGGGCTTCAATGAGCAGTTCTTC

V: TRBV5-1
D: TRBD1
size: .
J: TRBJ2-5
CDR3: CASRFGQGIETQYF
DNA: TGCGCCAGCAGATTCGGACAGGGGATCGAGACCCAGTACTTC

V: TRBV19
D: .
size: .
J: TRBJ2-3
CDR3: CASSILDTQYF
DNA: TGTGCCAGTAGTATCCTAGATACGCAGTATTTT

V: TRBV5-1
D: .
size: few
J: TRBJ1-4
CDR3: CASSLFHRQPREKLFF
DNA: TGCGCCAGCAGCTTATTCCACCGGCAGCCAAGGGAAAAACTGTTTTTT

V: TRBV7-3
D: TRBD1
size: .
J: TRBJ2-2
CDR3: CASSSQGAPAGELFF
DNA: TGTGCCAGCAGCTCACAGGGGGCGCCGGCCGGGGAGCTGTTTTTT

V: TRBV11-2
D: .
size: few
J: TRBJ2-1
CDR3: CASSRVDGYNEQFF
DNA: TGTGCCAGCAGCAGGGTGGACGGTTACAATGAGCAGTTCTTC

V: TRBV18
D: .
size: .
J: TRBJ2-5
CDR3: CASSPLDSQETQYF
DNA: TGTGCCAGCTCACCACTAGACAGCCAAGAGACCCAGTACTTC

V: TRBV5-4
D: .
size: .
J: TRBJ2-1
CDR3: CASSFPGQSQAEQFF
DNA: TGTGCCAGCAGCTTTCCGGGACAAAGTCAGGCTGAGCAGTTCTTC

V: TRBV10-3
D: .
size: few
J: TRBJ1-1
CDR3: CAISEASMNTEAFF
DNA: TGTGCCATCAGTGAGGCCAGCATGAACACTGAAGCTTTCTTT

V: TRBV2
D: .
size: .
J: TRBJ1-6
CDR3: CASRFMDIPNSPPHF
DNA: TGTGCCAGCAGGTTTATGGATATACCAAATTCACCCCCCCACTTT